This T cell receptor (beta chain) was documented in a study of cytomegalovirus exposure and HLA in healthy donors. Trimming pared 5 bases from V and 1 base from J, leaving 6 bases between. This CDR3 is built from 13 residues. Germline lookup yields CDR1 SGHVS and CDR2 FNYEAQ. Primers: 60 Vbeta forward and 13 Jbeta reverse. The data were produced by immunoSEQ multiplex PCR, yet TCRdb's version contains in-frame clones alone and is incomplete. The data show approximately 140,000 clones, roughly 73% seen once. Comments on this clone: Its specificity is unknown.

Overall study findings and caveats: The study put 150 to 200 TCR beta chains on its list as cytomegalovirus-associated. It was reported that TCR beta sequences correctly inferred the HLA-A and HLA-B alleles for most subjects. Cytomegalovirus status was reportedly diagnosed by the classifier with high specificity and sensitivity.

The clonotype comes from a female donor in good health and CMV-seronegative. The specimen was PBMCs. The genes are TRBV7-6 and TRBJ1-3; unclear D gene. This CDR3 reads CASSPGSGNTIYF. In DNA, the CDR3 is TGTGCCAGCAGCCCGGGGTCTGGAAACACCATATATTTT.